This T cell receptor beta chain emerged from a study of human T cells and chemical hapten exposure. Turning to the study itself: Alopecia areata, totalis or universalis was found in mostly female patients.

This clonotype was detected only a few times. What it binds is unknown. Time point specified: patch test 1, 2 weeks after DPC sensitization. Treatment defined: therapeutic diphenylcyclopropenone sensitization with weekly scalp DPC. Via MiXCR, TCRdb re-called the RACE reads, giving one row per CDR3 protein. This sample yields approximately 49,000 distinct CDR3 sequences, of which around 9% are seen a single time; 4.5% belongs to the top ten. Germline CDR1 reads LNHDA; CDR2 reads SQIVND (reference sequence). The CDR3 length is 16 residues. V lost 4 bases and J lost 0, with 13 bases in between. Findings and limits, study-wide: Patch test score showed a positive correlation with PT1 expanded TCR counts.

This specimen consisted of whole blood, obtained in connection with sensitization to the hapten diphenylcyclopropenone (DPC). The chain couples TRBV19 to TRBJ2-1; D is uncertain. The sequence was obtained from a woman aged 50 to 60 with alopecia areata. Some clones in this sample may be carry-over from other donors' samples. The CDR3 DNA follows: TGTGCCAGTAGTACACGGCTGACGGGCTCCTACAATGAGCAGTTCTTC. Translating gives CASSTRLTGSYNEQFF.